This note documents a single T cell receptor (beta chain) sequence. The antigen is unknown. The table came from immunoSEQ multiplex PCR; TCRdb's copy has only in-frame clones and leaves some out. Of some 27,000 clones detected, approximately 91% appear once; the ten largest clones hold roughly 0.72%. The sample comes from a study of untreated major depressive disorder. Study-wide points: CD4+ T cells from depressed patients used TRBV05-01 (Vbeta 5.1) more often than controls.

This CDR3 contains 16 residues. Germline V lookup: CDR1 LGHNA, CDR2 YNFKEQ. V was trimmed by 1 base and J by 0 bases, leaving 9 bases between them. This chain links TRBV4-2 with TRBJ1-4; D is uncertain. The source of this sequence is a woman in her twenties or thirties with major depressive disorder. Sequenced sample: CD4+ T cells from PBMCs. CDR3 loop: CASSQGPGPTNEKLFF. Written as DNA, the CDR3 is TGTGCCAGCAGCCAAGGTCCGGGCCCAACTAATGAAAAACTGTTTTTT.